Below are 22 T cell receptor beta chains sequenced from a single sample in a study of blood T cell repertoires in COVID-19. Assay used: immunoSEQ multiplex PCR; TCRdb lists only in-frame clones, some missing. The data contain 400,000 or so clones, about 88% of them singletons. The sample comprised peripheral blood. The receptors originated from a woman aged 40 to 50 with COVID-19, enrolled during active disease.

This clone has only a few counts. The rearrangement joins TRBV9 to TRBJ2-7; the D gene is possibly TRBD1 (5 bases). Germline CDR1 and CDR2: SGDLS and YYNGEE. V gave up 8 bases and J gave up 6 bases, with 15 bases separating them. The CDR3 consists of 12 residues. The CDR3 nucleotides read TGTGCCAGTTCGAGTTCTGGGGCCGAGCAGTACTTC. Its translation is CASSSSGAEQYF.

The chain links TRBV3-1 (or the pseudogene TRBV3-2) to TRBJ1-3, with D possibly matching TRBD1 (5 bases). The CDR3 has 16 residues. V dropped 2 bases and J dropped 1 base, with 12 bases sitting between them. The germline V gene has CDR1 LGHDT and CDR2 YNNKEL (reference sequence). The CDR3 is CASSQLRVVSGNTIYF. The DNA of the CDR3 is TGTGCCAGCAGCCAACTCAGGGTAGTTTCTGGAAACACCATATATTTT.

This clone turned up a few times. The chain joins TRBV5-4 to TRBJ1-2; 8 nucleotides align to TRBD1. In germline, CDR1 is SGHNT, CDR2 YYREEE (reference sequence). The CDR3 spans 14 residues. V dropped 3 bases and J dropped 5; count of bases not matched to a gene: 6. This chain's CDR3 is CASSSGQVEYGYTF. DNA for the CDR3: TGTGCCAGCAGCTCGGGACAGGTTGAGTATGGCTACACCTTC.

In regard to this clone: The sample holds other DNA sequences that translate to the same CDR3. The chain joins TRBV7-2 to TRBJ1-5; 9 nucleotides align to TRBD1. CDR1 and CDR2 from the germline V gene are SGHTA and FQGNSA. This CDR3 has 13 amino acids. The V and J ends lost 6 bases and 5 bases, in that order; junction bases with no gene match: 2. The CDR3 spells CASSWDRDQPQHF. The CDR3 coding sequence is TGTGCCAGCAGTTGGGACAGGGATCAGCCCCAGCATTTT.

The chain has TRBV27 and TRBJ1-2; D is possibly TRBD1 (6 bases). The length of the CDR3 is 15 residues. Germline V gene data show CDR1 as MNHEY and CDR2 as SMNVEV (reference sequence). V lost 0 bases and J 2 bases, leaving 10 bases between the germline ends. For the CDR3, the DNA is TGTGCCAGCAGTTTATCAGGGAGGGGGAACTATGGCTACACCTTC. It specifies CASSLSGRGNYGYTF.

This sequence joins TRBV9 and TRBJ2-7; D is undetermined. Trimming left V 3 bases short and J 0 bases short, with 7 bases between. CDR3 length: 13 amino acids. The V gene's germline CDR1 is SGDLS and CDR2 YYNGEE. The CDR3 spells CASSGSNSYEQYF. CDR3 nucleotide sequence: TGTGCCAGCAGCGGGAGTAACTCCTACGAGCAGTACTTC. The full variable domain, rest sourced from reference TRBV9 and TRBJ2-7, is DSGVTQTPKHLITATGQRVTLRCSPRSGDLSVYWYQQSLDQGLQFLIQYYNGEERAKGNILERFSAQQFPDLHSELNLSSLELGDSALYFCASSGSNSYEQYFGPGTRLTVT.

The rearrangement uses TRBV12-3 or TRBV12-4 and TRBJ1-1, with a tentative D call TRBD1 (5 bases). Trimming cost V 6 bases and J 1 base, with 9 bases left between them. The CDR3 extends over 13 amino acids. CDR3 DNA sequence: TGTGCCAGCAGCCGACAGAAGAACACTGAAGCTTTCTTT. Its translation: CASSRQKNTEAFF.

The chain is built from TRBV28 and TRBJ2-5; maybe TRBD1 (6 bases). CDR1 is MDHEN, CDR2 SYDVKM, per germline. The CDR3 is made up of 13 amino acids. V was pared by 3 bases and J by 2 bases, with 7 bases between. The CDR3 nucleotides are TGTGCCAGCAGTTTGGACAGACAAGAGACCCAGTACTTC. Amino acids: CASSLDRQETQYF.

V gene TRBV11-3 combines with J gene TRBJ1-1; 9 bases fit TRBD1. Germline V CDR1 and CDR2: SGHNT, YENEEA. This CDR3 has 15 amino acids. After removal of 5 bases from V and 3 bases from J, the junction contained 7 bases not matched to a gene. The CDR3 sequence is CASSPGTGRDTEAFF. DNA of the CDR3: TGTGCCAGCAGCCCTGGGACAGGGAGGGACACTGAAGCTTTCTTT. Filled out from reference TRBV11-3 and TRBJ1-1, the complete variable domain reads EAGVVQSPRYKIIEKKQPVAFWCNPISGHNTLYWYLQNLGQGPELLIRYENEEAVDDSQLPKDRFSAERLKGVDSTLKIQPAELGDSAVYLCASSPGTGRDTEAFFGQGTRLTVV.

The CDR3 nucleotides are TGTGCCAGCAGTTACTCACTCGCACTGACCTACGAGCAGTACTTC. This gives the protein CASSYSLALTYEQYF. The chain has TRBV6-6 and TRBJ2-7; D remains ambiguous. Germline V gene sequence: CDR1 MNHNY, CDR2 SVGAGI (reference sequence). Trimming took 0 bases from V and 2 from J, leaving 11 bases between them. The CDR3 spans 15 residues.

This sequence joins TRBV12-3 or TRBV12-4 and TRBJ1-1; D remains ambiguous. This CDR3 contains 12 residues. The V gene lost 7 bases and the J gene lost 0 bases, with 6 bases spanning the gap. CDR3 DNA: TGTGCCAGCACTATAATGAACACTGAAGCTTTCTTT. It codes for CASTIMNTEAFF.

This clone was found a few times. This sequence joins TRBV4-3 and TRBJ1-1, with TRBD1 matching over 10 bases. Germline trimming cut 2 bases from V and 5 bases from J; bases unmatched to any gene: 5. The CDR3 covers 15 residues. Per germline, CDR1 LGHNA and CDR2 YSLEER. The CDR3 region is CASSQPGQGVTEAFF. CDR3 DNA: TGCGCCAGCAGCCAACCAGGACAGGGGGTGACTGAAGCTTTCTTT.

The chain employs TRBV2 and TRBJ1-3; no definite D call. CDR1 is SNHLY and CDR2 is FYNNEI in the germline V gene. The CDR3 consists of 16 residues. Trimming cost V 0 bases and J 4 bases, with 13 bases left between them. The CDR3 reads CASSEAVGLGGNTIYF. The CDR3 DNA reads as TGTGCCAGCAGTGAAGCGGTAGGACTCGGGGGAAACACCATATATTTT.

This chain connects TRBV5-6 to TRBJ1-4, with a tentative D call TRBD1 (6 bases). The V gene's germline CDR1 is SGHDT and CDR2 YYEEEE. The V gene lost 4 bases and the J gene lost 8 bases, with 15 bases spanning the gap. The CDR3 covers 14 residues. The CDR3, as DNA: TGTGCCAGCAGCCGCAGGGGACTAAAGGAAAAACTGTTTTTT. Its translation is CASSRRGLKEKLFF.

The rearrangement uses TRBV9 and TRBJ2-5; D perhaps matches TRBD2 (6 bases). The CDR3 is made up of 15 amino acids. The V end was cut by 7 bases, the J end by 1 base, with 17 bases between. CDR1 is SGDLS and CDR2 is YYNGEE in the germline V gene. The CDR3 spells CASGRGGSLQETQYF. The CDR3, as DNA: TGTGCCAGCGGGCGGGGCGGTAGCCTCCAAGAGACCCAGTACTTC.

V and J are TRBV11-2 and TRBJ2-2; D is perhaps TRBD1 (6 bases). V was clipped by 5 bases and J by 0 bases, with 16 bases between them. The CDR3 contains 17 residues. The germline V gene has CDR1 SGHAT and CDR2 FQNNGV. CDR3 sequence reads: CASSPLPRTANTGELFF. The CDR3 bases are TGTGCCAGCAGCCCCCTCCCCCGGACAGCGAACACCGGGGAGCTGTTTTTT.

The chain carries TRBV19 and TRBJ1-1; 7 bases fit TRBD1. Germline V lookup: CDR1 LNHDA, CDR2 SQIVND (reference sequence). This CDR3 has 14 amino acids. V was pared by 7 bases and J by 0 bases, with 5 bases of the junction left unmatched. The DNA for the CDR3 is TGTGCCAGTAACAACAGGGGAATGAACACTGAAGCTTTCTTT. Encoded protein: CASNNRGMNTEAFF. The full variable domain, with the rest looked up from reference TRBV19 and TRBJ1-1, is DGGITQSPKYLFRKEGQNVTLSCEQNLNHDAMYWYRQDPGQGLRLIYYSQIVNDFQKGDIAEGYSVSREKKESFPLTVTSAQKNPTAFYLCASNNRGMNTEAFFGQGTRLTVV.

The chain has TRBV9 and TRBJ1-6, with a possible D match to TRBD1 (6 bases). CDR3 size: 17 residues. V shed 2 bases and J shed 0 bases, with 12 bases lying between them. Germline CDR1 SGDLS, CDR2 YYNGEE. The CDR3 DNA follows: TGTGCCAGCAGCGTTTCTGGACAGAGCTCCTATAATTCACCCCTCCACTTT. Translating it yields CASSVSGQSSYNSPLHF.

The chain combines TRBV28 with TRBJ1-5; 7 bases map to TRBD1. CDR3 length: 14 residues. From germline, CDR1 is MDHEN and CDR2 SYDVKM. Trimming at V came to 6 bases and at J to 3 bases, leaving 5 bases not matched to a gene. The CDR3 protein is CASRGTAYNQPQHF. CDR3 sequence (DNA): TGTGCCAGCAGGGGGACAGCCTACAATCAGCCCCAGCATTTT. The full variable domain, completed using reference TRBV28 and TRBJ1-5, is DVKVTQSSRYLVKRTGEKVFLECVQDMDHENMFWYRQDPGLGLRLIYFSYDVKMKEKGDIPEGYSVSREKKERFSLILESASTNQTSMYLCASRGTAYNQPQHFGDGTRLSIL.

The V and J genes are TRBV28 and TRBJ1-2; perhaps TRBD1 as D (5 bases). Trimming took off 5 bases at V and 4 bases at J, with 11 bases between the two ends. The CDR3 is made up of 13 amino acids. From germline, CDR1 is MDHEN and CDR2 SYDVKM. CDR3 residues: CASSPTAFYGYTF. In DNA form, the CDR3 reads TGTGCCAGCAGTCCGACAGCGTTCTATGGCTACACCTTC.

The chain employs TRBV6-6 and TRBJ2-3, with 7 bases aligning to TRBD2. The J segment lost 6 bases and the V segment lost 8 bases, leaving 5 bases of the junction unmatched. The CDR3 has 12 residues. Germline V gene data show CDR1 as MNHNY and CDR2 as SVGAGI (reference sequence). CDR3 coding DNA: TGTGCCAGCCGCTTGGGGGGGGATACGCAGTATTTT. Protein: CASRLGGDTQYF.

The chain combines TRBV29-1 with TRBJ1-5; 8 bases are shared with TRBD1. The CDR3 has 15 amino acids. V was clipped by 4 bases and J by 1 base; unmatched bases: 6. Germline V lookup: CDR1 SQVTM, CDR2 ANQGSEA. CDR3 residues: CSVATGGGSNQPQHF. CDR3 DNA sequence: TGCAGCGTTGCAACAGGGGGTGGGAGCAATCAGCCCCAGCATTTT.